These T cell receptor beta chains were read from a single sample in a study of OX40 agonist ivuxolimab in advanced cancers. The repertoire was sequenced with immunoSEQ multiplex PCR; TCRdb's copy has only in-frame clones and lacks some. The sample has approximately 28,000 clones; roughly 80% are singletons. The source material was CD4+ or CD8+ T cells sorted from blood, sampled in a trial of the OX40 agonist ivuxolimab. These receptors came from an adult with an advanced solid tumor such as melanoma, head and neck, liver or kidney cancer. CDR3s include the opening cysteine and the closing phenylalanine or tryptophan. The order of the fields is clone size, V gene, J gene, D gene, CDR3 protein, CDR3 DNA. A D gene is named only where the DNA matches it firmly. Clone size is shown for a subset of rows, as once, few, many or a class of expanded clone.

clone size: -
V gene: TRBV13
J gene: TRBJ1-1
D gene: -
CDR3 protein: CASRTGDGNAFF
CDR3 DNA: TGTGCCAGCAGAACGGGTGATGGGAATGCTTTCTTT

clone size: -
V gene: TRBV9
J gene: TRBJ2-3
D gene: -
CDR3 protein: CASSVRASGTDTQYF
CDR3 DNA: TGTGCCAGCAGCGTTCGTGCTAGCGGCACAGATACGCAGTATTTT

clone size: -
V gene: TRBV5-5
J gene: TRBJ2-2
D gene: -
CDR3 protein: CASSGGRDGSTGELFF
CDR3 DNA: TGTGCCAGCAGCGGAGGCAGGGACGGCAGCACCGGGGAGCTGTTTTTT

clone size: -
V gene: TRBV5-4
J gene: TRBJ2-5
D gene: TRBD1
CDR3 protein: CASSPGQGGQETQYF
CDR3 DNA: TGTGCCAGCAGCCCGGGACAGGGGGGACAAGAGACCCAGTACTTC

clone size: -
V gene: TRBV7-9
J gene: TRBJ2-1
D gene: -
CDR3 protein: CASSPPRPRDLGNEQFF
CDR3 DNA: TGTGCCAGCAGCCCCCCGCGTCCCAGGGACCTTGGGAATGAGCAGTTCTTC

clone size: -
V gene: TRBV4-2
J gene: TRBJ2-1
D gene: TRBD2
CDR3 protein: CASSQAVAGYNEQFF
CDR3 DNA: TGTGCCAGCAGCCAAGCGGTAGCGGGGTACAATGAGCAGTTCTTC

clone size: -
V gene: TRBV5-1
J gene: TRBJ1-3
D gene: -
CDR3 protein: CASSLQGATFGNTIYF
CDR3 DNA: TGCGCCAGCAGCCTTCAGGGTGCTACGTTTGGAAACACCATATATTTT

clone size: -
V gene: TRBV5-4
J gene: TRBJ2-7
D gene: TRBD2
CDR3 protein: CASSLREGSNEQYF
CDR3 DNA: TGTGCCAGCAGCTTGCGGGAGGGATCGAACGAGCAGTACTTC

clone size: -
V gene: TRBV7-9
J gene: TRBJ2-3
D gene: -
CDR3 protein: CASSPDWSTDTQYF
CDR3 DNA: TGTGCCAGCAGCCCCGACTGGAGCACAGATACGCAGTATTTT

clone size: few
V gene: TRBV7-3
J gene: TRBJ2-3
D gene: -
CDR3 protein: CASSPFEADTQYF
CDR3 DNA: TGTGCCAGCAGCCCCTTTGAAGCAGATACGCAGTATTTT

clone size: few
V gene: TRBV20-1
J gene: TRBJ1-4
D gene: -
CDR3 protein: CSATLNEKLFF
CDR3 DNA: TGCAGTGCTACCCTGAATGAAAAACTGTTTTTT

clone size: -
V gene: TRBV5-1
J gene: TRBJ1-3
D gene: -
CDR3 protein: CASSLAGDGNTIYF
CDR3 DNA: TGCGCCAGCAGCTTGGCTGGGGATGGAAACACCATATATTTT

clone size: -
V gene: TRBV6-6
J gene: TRBJ1-1
D gene: -
CDR3 protein: CASSPIGSSGNTEAFF
CDR3 DNA: TGTGCCAGCAGCCCCATTGGTTCGTCTGGGAACACTGAAGCTTTCTTT

clone size: -
V gene: TRBV5-1
J gene: TRBJ2-5
D gene: -
CDR3 protein: CASSLLKETQYF
CDR3 DNA: TGCGCCAGCAGCTTGTTAAAAGAGACCCAGTACTTC

clone size: -
V gene: TRBV6-5
J gene: TRBJ1-2
D gene: TRBD1
CDR3 protein: CASRAGDRGLGYTF
CDR3 DNA: TGTGCCAGCAGAGCGGGGGACAGGGGGCTTGGCTACACCTTC

clone size: -
V gene: TRBV27
J gene: TRBJ2-1
D gene: -
CDR3 protein: CASSLLRPNEQFF
CDR3 DNA: TGTGCCAGCAGTTTACTCCGTCCCAATGAGCAGTTCTTC

clone size: -
V gene: TRBV6-5
J gene: TRBJ2-7
D gene: TRBD1
CDR3 protein: CASSYGGTGLAGEQYF
CDR3 DNA: TGTGCCAGCAGTTACGGAGGGACAGGGTTAGCCGGCGAGCAGTACTTC

clone size: -
V gene: TRBV9
J gene: TRBJ2-3
D gene: TRBD2
CDR3 protein: CASSARAGEGTDTQYF
CDR3 DNA: TGTGCCAGCAGCGCCCGGGCGGGGGAGGGGACAGATACGCAGTATTTT

clone size: -
V gene: TRBV9
J gene: TRBJ2-3
D gene: -
CDR3 protein: CASSVGLDTQYF
CDR3 DNA: TGTGCCAGCAGCGTAGGTTTGGATACGCAGTATTTT

clone size: -
V gene: TRBV29-1
J gene: TRBJ1-2
D gene: TRBD1
CDR3 protein: CSVEQGQGARGYTF
CDR3 DNA: TGCAGCGTTGAGCAGGGGCAGGGGGCACGTGGCTACACCTTC

clone size: -
V gene: TRBV27
J gene: TRBJ1-2
D gene: -
CDR3 protein: CASSWGGGGVYGYTF
CDR3 DNA: TGTGCCAGCAGTTGGGGAGGGGGAGGGGTCTATGGCTACACCTTC

clone size: -
V gene: TRBV7-3
J gene: TRBJ2-1
D gene: -
CDR3 protein: CASSSLWLTDNEQFF
CDR3 DNA: TGTGCCAGCAGCTCCTTATGGTTGACTGATAATGAGCAGTTCTTC